These 14 T cell receptor beta chains were sequenced from one sample in a study of control samples from healthy donors and cancer patients. Measured with immunoSEQ multiplex PCR; TCRdb has only the in-frame clones, and not every one. This sample carries 95,000 to 100,000 clones, roughly four fifths of them seen once, and the ten largest clones take roughly 2%. The sequenced sample consisted of blood. All receptors derive from a man aged 60-69 years in good health.

This sequence joins TRBV7-8 and TRBJ2-6; D assignment may be TRBD1 or TRBD2 (5 bases each). V lost 1 base and J lost 3, with 25 bases in between. Germline lookup yields CDR1 SGHVS and CDR2 FQNEAQ. The CDR3 is made up of 21 amino acids. The CDR3 region has the DNA TGTGCCAGCAGCTTAGGCCGGGGCAGCCCTGGGTCGGTTTTTGGGGCCAACGTCCTGACTTTC. Protein product: CASSLGRGSPGSVFGANVLTF.

CDR3 sequence reads: CASSSGLQNTEAFF. The CDR3 bases are TGTGCCAGCAGTTCGGGACTGCAGAACACTGAAGCTTTCTTT. The J gene is TRBJ1-1, the V gene TRBV6-5, with D possibly being TRBD1 (5 bases). The germline V and J ends were trimmed by 4 bases and 1 base, with 10 bases remaining between them. CDR3 length equals 14 residues. The germline V gene encodes CDR1 MNHEY and CDR2 SVGAGI.

J is TRBJ1-1 and V is TRBV11-1; TRBD1 is a possible D gene (5 bases). CDR1 SGHAT and CDR2 FQDESV come from the germline V gene (reference sequence). Trimming left V 5 bases short and J 5 bases short, with 18 bases between. The CDR3 length is 15 residues. CDR3 DNA sequence: TGTGCCAGCAGCCCCCACAGGTCGAGTATTACTGAAGCTTTCTTT. It yields the protein CASSPHRSSITEAFF.

This clone was counted a few times. The rearrangement joins TRBV19 to TRBJ1-1; no firm D call. Trimming removed 3 bases at V and 1 base at J, with 9 bases between. The CDR3 consists of 14 residues. CDR1 and CDR2 (germline): LNHDA, SQIVND (reference sequence). Here the CDR3 reads CASSISLSNTEAFF. In nucleotides, the CDR3 is TGTGCCAGTAGTATCTCTCTTTCGAACACTGAAGCTTTCTTT.

This sequence joins TRBV9 and TRBJ1-3; D unresolved. The CDR3 has 12 amino acids. Trimming took off 4 bases at V and 3 bases at J, with 5 bases between the two ends. Germline CDR1 reads SGDLS; CDR2 reads YYNGEE. In nucleotides, the CDR3 is TGTGCCAGCAGCTTGAGTGGAAACACCATATATTTT. The encoded protein is CASSLSGNTIYF.

This clone turned up a few times. The chain has TRBV5-4 and TRBJ2-2; the match to TRBD1 covers 7 bases. V trimming: 4 bases; J trimming: 4 bases; junction bases outside the gene matches: 10. This CDR3 contains 16 residues. The germline CDR1 and CDR2 sequences are SGHNT and YYREEE (reference sequence). Here the CDR3 reads CASSPPEGAGTGELFF. CDR3 DNA: TGTGCCAGCAGCCCCCCCGAGGGGGCGGGCACCGGGGAGCTGTTTTTT.

Note on this clone: The junction does not match germline at one end; this may be a read error. This chain uses TRBV12-5 with TRBJ2-3; D is undetermined. CDR3 length: 12 residues. Germline V gene lookup returns CDR1 LGHNT and CDR2 FRNRAP. The CDR3 loop reads CASGLGRDTRIF. CDR3 DNA sequence: TGTGCTAGTGGTTTGGGAAGGGATACACGTATTTTT. Based on the CDR3 plus reference TRBV12-5 and TRBJ2-3, the full variable domain is DARVTQTPRHKVTEMGQEVTMRCQPILGHNTVFWYRQTMMQGLELLAYFRNRAPLDDSGMPKDRFSAEMPDATLATLKIQPSEPRDSAVYFCASGLGRDTRIFGPGTRLTVL.

V and J are TRBV15 and TRBJ2-7, with D perhaps TRBD1 or TRBD2 (6 bases each). The V gene's germline CDR1 is LNHNV and CDR2 YYDKDF (reference sequence). V shed 6 bases and J shed 6 bases, with 18 bases lying between them. CDR3 length: 14 amino acids. DNA for the CDR3: TGTGCCACCAGACCACAGGGCGGGATGGCCGAGCAGTACTTC. It yields the protein CATRPQGGMAEQYF.

The V and J genes are TRBV28 and TRBJ1-1; the D gene is possibly TRBD1 (6 bases). CDR3 length: 13 residues. The germline V and J ends were trimmed by 2 bases and 6 bases, with 10 bases remaining between them. CDR1 and CDR2 from the germline V gene are MDHEN and SYDVKM. CDR3 sequence (DNA): TGTGCCAGCAGTTTACAGGGGTGGCCTGAAGCTTTCTTT. It translates to CASSLQGWPEAFF.

This chain joins TRBV6-1 and TRBJ2-4; 8 bases line up with TRBD1. Germline V CDR1 and CDR2: MNHNS, SASEGT. This CDR3 region has 14 residues. V was clipped by 3 bases and J by 7 bases; unmatched bases: 5. The chain's CDR3 is CASSEGTGKNIQYF. CDR3 bases: TGTGCCAGCAGTGAGGGGACAGGCAAGAACATTCAGTACTTC.

The chain links TRBV7-3 to TRBJ2-2; D is possibly TRBD2 (5 bases). The CDR3 is 15 residues long. Germline V CDR1 and CDR2: SGHTA, FQGTGA. The V and J ends lost 1 base and 2 bases respectively, with 8 bases between them. Written as DNA, the CDR3 is TGTGCCAGCAGCTTAAGGCTAGCCAACACCGGGGAGCTGTTTTTT. This sequence encodes CASSLRLANTGELFF.

V gene TRBV5-1 combines with J gene TRBJ2-2, with D uncertain. V was trimmed by 3 bases and J by 5 bases, leaving 8 bases between them. Germline CDR1 is SGHRS and CDR2 is YFSETQ. This CDR3 has 13 amino acids. CDR3 DNA sequence: TGCGCCAGCAGCTCTGCCCGTACCGGGGAGCTGTTTTTT. Translated, it gives CASSSARTGELFF. Combining the CDR3 with reference TRBV5-1 and TRBJ2-2 gives the whole variable domain KAGVTQTPRYLIKTRGQQVTLSCSPISGHRSVSWYQQTPGQGLQFLFEYFSETQRNKGNFPGRFSGRQFSNSRSEMNVSTLELGDSALYLCASSSARTGELFFGEGSRLTVL.

This chain uses TRBV7-8 with TRBJ2-3; D not certain. The CDR3 contains 14 residues. CDR1 SGHVS and CDR2 FQNEAQ come from the germline V gene. The V end was cut by 5 bases, the J end by 2 bases, with 11 bases between. The CDR3 sequence is CASSPWTATDTQYF. The CDR3, as DNA: TGTGCCAGCAGCCCTTGGACCGCCACAGATACGCAGTATTTT. Filled out from reference TRBV7-8 and TRBJ2-3, the complete variable domain reads GAGVSQSPRYKVAKRGQDVALRCDPISGHVSLFWYQQALGQGPEFLTYFQNEAQLDKSGLPSDRFFAERPEGSVSTLKIQRTQQEDSAVYLCASSPWTATDTQYFGPGTRLTVL.

The chain employs TRBV9 and TRBJ1-6; D gene unclear. The V gene lost 2 bases and the J gene lost 8 bases, with 11 bases spanning the gap. CDR1 is SGDLS and CDR2 is YYNGEE in the germline V gene. CDR3 length: 14 amino acids. Written as DNA, the CDR3 is TGTGCCAGCAGCGTGGGTGGCGCTTATTCACCCCTCCACTTT. Protein sequence: CASSVGGAYSPLHF.